This T cell receptor beta chain is drawn from a study of T cells in narcolepsy (dated by TCRdb to about 2018). Regarding the study in general: The study enrolled patients with narcolepsy type 1 or type 2 (NT1, NT2) together with healthy control donors. To look for autoreactive T cells in narcolepsy patients that target self-antigens of hypocretin neurons (hypocretin, TRIB2), the study used TCR Vbeta sequencing to follow clonotypes in blood and CSF.

Library creation used the immunoSEQ multiplex PCR assay. Here the immuneACCESS table is served through TCRdb, limited to in-frame sequences with V and J called. Missing clones are a known gap in these copies; in checked studies unresolved V genes cover under half, and the rest lacks a known reason. For this sample the table gives 3,000 to 3,500 clones, of which 55% to 65% were detected only once. Together, the top ten hold roughly 50% of the sample. From the cysteine through the phenylalanine, the CDR3 covers 13 amino acids. This entry keeps only the CDR3 DNA: 39 bases, framed from base 1. CDR1 and CDR2 were assigned from the germline V gene as LGHNT and FRNRAP. Ends trimmed: V by 7 bases, J by 5 bases; bases unmatched to a gene: 7. Of note for this clone: This clone's antigen is unknown. Base qualities were left out, and no much larger clone turns up one base away.

For TCR Vbeta sequencing and comparison with CSF CD8+ T cells, memory CD8+ T cells were sorted ex vivo from patient blood. Paper-wide results and their limitations: Autoreactive clonotypes were reported to be detected serially in the blood of the same patients and of different patients, but not in the blood of healthy controls. Plots comparing CSF and blood CD4+ T cell clonotypes from the same patient highlighted HCRT-specific and TRIB2-specific autoreactive clonotypes.

The clonotype comes from a human donor with narcolepsy. The chain was built from TRBV12-5 and TRBJ1-1; 7 of the junction bases match TRBD1. The material sequenced was CD45RA- memory CD8+ T cells from PBMCs. The sample's cell subset or site label, in plain terms: memory T cells sorted ex vivo from peripheral blood. The CDR3 here reads CASVHDRVTEAFF. In nucleotides, the sequence is TGTGCTAGTGTCCACGACAGGGTTACTGAAGCTTTCTTT. Extended through the reference TRBV12-5 and TRBJ1-1 proteins, this CDR3 yields the full variable domain: DARVTQTPRHKVTEMGQEVTMRCQPILGHNTVFWYRQTMMQGLELLAYFRNRAPLDDSGMPKDRFSAEMPDATLATLKIQPSEPRDSAVYFCASVHDRVTEAFFGQGTRLTVV.